There are a few counts of the clone carrying this T cell receptor beta chain. As yet, its antigen is unknown. The record originates from a study of lymphopenia after photon versus proton radiotherapy. Study-level results: In patients who died, overall survival fell as post-nadir TCR diversity dropped more. Photon-treated patients lost naive T cells and TCR diversity; proton-treated stayed stable. Oligoclonal CD8+ Temra expansion after nadir drove photon patients' diversity drop. Survival link was tested only in deceased patients; proton benefit remains a possibility.

Some clones are missing from TCRdb's copy, which holds only in-frame ones; the method was immunoSEQ multiplex PCR. The repertoire consists of approximately 30,000 clones, with around 80% occurring once and the leading ten covering over 30%. The sequence came from a man over 45 with gastric cancer. The sample in question was peripheral blood, obtained from a patient treated with photon-based radiotherapy.

The CDR3 DNA reads TGTGCCAGCAGCCAAGCCCGGGGGGTAGGTGGCTACACCTTC. Amino acid sequence: CASSQARGVGGYTF. The chain employs TRBV4-2 and TRBJ1-2, with a weak D call TRBD1 (5 bases). The CDR3 has 14 residues. The V and J ends lost 1 base and 7 bases respectively, with 13 bases between them. Per the germline V gene, CDR1 is LGHNA and CDR2 is YNFKEQ.